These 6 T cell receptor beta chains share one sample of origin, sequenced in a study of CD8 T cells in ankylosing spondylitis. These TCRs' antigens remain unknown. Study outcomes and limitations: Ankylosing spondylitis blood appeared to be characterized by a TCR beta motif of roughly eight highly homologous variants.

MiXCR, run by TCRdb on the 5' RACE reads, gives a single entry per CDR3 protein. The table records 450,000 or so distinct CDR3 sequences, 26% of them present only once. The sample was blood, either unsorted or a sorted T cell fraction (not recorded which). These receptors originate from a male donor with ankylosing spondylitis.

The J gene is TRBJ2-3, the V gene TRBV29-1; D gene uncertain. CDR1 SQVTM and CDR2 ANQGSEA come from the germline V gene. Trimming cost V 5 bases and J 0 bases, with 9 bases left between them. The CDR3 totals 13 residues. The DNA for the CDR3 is TGCAGCGTTAGCGTATTGAGCACAGATACGCAGTATTTT. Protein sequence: CSVSVLSTDTQYF.

CDR3 sequence (DNA): TGTGCCAGCAGCCCCGGACAGGGGGCAGGCTATGGCTACACCTTC. Residues: CASSPGQGAGYGYTF. The chain combines TRBV4-2 with TRBJ1-2, with 11 bases fitting TRBD1. In germline, CDR1 is LGHNA, CDR2 YNFKEQ. The V segment lost 4 bases and the J segment 4 bases; nucleotides outside the gene matches: 5. The CDR3 is 15 amino acids.

The CDR3 DNA follows: TGCAGTGCTAGACAGGGAGAAGCTTTCTTT. It translates to CSARQGEAFF. The chain is built from TRBV20-1 and TRBJ1-1, with a possible D match to TRBD1 (5 bases). This CDR3 is 10 amino acids long. The V gene's germline CDR1 is DFQATT and CDR2 SNEGSKA (reference sequence). The V gene lost 2 bases and the J gene lost 8 bases, with 6 bases spanning the gap.

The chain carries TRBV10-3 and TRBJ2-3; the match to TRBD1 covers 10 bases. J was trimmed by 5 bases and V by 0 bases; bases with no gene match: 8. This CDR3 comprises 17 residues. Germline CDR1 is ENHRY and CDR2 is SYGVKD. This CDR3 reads CAISESRQGARGDTQYF. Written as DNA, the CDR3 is TGTGCCATCAGTGAGTCTAGACAGGGGGCGCGGGGAGATACGCAGTATTTT.

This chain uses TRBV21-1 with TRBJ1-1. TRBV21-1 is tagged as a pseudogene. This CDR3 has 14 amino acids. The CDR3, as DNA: TGTGCCAGCAGCGGCAACGGGAGGGACACTGAAGCTTTCTTT. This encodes CASSGNGRDTEAFF.

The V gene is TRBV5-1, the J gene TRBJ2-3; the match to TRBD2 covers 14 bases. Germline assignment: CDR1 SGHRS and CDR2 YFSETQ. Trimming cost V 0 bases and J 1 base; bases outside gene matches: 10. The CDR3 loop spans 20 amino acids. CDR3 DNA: TGCGCCAGCAGCTTGGGGAATAGGGGACTAGCGGGAGAGGGCACAGATACGCAGTATTTT. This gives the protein CASSLGNRGLAGEGTDTQYF. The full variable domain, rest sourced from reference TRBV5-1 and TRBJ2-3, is KAGVTQTPRYLIKTRGQQVTLSCSPISGHRSVSWYQQTPGQGLQFLFEYFSETQRNKGNFPGRFSGRQFSNSRSEMNVSTLELGDSALYLCASSLGNRGLAGEGTDTQYFGPGTRLTVL.